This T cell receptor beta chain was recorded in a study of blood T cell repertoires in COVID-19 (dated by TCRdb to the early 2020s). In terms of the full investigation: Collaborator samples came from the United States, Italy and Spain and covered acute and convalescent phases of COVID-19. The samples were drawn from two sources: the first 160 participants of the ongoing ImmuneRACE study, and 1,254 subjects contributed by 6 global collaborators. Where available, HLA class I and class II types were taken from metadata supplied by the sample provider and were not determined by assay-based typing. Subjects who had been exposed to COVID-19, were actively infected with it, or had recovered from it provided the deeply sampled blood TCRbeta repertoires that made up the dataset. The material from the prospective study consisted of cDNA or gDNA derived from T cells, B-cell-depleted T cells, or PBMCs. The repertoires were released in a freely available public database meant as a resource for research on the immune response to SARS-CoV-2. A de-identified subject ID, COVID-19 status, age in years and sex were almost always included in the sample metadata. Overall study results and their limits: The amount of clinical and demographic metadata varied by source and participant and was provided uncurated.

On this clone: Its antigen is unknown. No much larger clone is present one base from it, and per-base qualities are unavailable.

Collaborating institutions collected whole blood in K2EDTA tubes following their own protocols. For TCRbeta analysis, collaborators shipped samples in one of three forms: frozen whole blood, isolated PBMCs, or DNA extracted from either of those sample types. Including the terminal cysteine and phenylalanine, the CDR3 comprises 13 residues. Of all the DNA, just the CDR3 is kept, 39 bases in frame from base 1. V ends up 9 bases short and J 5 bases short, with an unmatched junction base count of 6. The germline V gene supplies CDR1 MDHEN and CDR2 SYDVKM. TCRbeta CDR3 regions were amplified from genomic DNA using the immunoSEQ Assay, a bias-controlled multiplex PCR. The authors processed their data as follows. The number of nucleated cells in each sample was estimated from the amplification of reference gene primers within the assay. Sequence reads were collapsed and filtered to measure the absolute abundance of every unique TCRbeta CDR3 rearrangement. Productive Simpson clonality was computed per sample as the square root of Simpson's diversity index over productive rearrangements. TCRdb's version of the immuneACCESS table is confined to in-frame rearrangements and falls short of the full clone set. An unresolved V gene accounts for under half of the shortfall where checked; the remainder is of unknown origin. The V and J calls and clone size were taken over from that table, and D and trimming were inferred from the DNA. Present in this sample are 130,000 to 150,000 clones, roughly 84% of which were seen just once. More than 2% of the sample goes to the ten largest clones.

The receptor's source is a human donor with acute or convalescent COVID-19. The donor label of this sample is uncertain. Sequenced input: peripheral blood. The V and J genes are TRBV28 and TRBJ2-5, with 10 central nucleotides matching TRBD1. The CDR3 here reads CASRQGARETQYF. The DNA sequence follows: TGTGCCAGTAGACAGGGGGCGCGGGAGACCCAGTACTTC.